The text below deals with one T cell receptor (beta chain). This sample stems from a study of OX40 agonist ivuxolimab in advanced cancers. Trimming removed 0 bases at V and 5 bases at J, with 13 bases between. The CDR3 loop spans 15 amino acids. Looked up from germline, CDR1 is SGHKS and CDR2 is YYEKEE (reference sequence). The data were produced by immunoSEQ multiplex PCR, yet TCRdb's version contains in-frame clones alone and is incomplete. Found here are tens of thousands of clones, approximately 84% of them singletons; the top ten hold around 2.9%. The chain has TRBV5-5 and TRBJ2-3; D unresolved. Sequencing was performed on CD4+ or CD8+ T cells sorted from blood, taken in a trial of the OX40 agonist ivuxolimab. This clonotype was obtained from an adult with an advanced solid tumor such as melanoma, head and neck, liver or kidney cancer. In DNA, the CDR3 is TGTGCCAGCAGCTTGGATGGAGCTACGGGAGATACGCAGTATTTT. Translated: CASSLDGATGDTQYF.